These 2 T cell receptor beta chains were sequenced from one sample in a study of control samples from healthy donors and cancer patients. The assay was immunoSEQ multiplex PCR, and TCRdb's table has in-frame clones only and misses some. Among about 120,000 clones, more than 70% were seen once, and the ten largest hold roughly 43%. Material: blood. These receptor sequences come from a man in his forties or fifties in good health.

This chain connects TRBV2 to TRBJ2-5, with D possibly TRBD1 on 6 matching bases. CDR1 and CDR2 from the germline V gene are SNHLY and FYNNEI. This CDR3 is 14 amino acids long. Trimming shortened V by 8 bases and J by 2 bases, and 15 bases separated the two germline ends. The CDR3 DNA sequence: TGTGCCAGCGTCCGGTCAGGGACACAAGAGACCCAGTACTTC. Its protein is CASVRSGTQETQYF.

The chain has TRBV5-4 and TRBJ1-2; D not resolved. This CDR3 region has 13 residues. V was shortened by 2 bases and J by 6 bases, with 11 bases between the two germline ends. In germline, CDR1 is SGHNT, CDR2 YYREEE (reference sequence). Here the CDR3 reads CASSLRGGDGYTF. CDR3 nucleotides: TGTGCCAGCAGCTTACGGGGTGGAGATGGCTACACCTTC.